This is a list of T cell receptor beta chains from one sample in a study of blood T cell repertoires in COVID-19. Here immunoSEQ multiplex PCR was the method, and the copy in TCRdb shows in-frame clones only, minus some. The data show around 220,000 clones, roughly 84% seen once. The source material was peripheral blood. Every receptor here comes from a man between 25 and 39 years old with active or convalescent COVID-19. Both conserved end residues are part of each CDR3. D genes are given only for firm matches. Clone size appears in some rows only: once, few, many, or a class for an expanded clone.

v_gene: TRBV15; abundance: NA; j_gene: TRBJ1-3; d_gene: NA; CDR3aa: CATSPGTSGNTIYF
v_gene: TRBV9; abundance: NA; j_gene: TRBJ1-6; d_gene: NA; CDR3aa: CASSVDRQFNSPLHF
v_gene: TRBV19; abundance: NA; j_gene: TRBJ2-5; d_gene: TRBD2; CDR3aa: CASSRGTSAYQETQYF
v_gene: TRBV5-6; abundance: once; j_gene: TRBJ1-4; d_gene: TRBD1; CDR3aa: CASSWGLTGANEKLFF
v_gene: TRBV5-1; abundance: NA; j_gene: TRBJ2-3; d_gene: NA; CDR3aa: CASRQGFRDTQYF
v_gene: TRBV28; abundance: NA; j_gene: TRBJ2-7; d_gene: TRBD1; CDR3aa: CASGVGTGRFEQYF
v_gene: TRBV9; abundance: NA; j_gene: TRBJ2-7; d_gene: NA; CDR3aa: CASSVGGTYEQYF
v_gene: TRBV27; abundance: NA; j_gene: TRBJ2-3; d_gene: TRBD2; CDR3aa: CASSPGLGVDTQYF
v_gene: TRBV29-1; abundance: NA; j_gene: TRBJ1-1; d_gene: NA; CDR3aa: CSVLEGNTEAFF
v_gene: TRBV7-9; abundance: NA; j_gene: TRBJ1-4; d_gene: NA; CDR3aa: CASKGGSNEKLFF
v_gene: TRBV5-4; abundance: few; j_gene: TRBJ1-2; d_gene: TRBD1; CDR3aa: CASSSAGTGNYGYTF
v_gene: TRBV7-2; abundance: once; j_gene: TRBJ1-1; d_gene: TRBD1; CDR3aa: CASSQYRGGYTEAFF
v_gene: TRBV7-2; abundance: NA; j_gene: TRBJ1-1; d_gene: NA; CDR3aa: CASQAGENTEAFF
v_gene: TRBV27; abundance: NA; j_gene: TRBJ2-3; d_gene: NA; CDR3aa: CASSLGETDTQYF
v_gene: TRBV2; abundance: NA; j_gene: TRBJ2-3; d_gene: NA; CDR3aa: CASKPKDTRTDTQYF
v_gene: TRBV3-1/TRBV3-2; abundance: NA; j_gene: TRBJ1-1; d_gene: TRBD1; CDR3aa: CASSSRDRGLTEAFF
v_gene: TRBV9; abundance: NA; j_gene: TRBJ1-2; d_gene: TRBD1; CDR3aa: CASSGRLRDSYGYTF
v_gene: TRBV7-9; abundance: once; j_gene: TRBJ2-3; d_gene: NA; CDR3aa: CASSLIQLTTDTQYF
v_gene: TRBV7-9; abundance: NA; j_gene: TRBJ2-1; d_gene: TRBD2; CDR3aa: CASSYLPGLAGNNEQFF
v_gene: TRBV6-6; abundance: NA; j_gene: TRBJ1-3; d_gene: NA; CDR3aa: CASSPRGGARAGNTIYF
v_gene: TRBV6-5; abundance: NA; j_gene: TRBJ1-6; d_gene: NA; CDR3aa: CASSYISLNSPLHF
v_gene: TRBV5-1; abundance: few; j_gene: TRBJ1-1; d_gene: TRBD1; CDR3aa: CASTNGDTGVNTEAFF
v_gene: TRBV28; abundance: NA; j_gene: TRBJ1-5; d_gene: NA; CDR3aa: CASRTGKGNQPQHF
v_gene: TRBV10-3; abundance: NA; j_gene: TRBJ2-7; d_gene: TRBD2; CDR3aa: CAIDGGAGEQYF
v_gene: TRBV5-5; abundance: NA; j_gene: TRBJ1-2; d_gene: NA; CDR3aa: CASSLGASYGYTF
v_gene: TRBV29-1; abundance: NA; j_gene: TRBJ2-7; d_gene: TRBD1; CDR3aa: CSVPGQDDEQYF
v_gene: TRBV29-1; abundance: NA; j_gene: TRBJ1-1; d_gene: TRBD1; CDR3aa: CSVGGDRAAFF
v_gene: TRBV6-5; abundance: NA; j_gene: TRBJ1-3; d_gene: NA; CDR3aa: CASQRGSSGNTIYF
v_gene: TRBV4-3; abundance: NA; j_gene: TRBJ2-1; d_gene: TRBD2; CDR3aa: CASSQDLAGDNEQFF
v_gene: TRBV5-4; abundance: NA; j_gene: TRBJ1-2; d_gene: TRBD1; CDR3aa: CASIRAGTDGYTF
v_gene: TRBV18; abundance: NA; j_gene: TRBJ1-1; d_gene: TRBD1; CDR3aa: CASSWGGTGFLNTEAFF
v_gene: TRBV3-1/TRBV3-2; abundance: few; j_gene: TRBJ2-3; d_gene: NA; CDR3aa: CASSQDPGGATDTQYF
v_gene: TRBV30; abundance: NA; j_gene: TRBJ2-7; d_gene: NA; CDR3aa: CAWSPGARREQYF
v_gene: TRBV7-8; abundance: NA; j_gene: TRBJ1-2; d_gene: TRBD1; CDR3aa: CASSLSLRDSENYGYTF
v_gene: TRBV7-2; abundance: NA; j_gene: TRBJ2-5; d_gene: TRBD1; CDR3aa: CASSLDRGEETQYF
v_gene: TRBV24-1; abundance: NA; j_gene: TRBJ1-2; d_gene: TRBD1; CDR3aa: CATSGGQNYGYTF
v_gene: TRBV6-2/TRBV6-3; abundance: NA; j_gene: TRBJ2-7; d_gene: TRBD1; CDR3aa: CASSYIGGQGKSYEQYF
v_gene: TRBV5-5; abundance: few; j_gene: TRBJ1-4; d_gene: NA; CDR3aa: CASSLVSRGQDEKLFF
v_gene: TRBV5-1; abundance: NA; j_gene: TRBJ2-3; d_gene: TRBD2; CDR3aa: CASSTGGGTDTQYF
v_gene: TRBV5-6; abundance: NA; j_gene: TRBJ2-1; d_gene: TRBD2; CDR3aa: CASSLIAGWYNEQFF
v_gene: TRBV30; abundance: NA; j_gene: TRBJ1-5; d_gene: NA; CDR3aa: CAWSGQGGQPQHF
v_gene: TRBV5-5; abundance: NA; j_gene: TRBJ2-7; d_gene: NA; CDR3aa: CASSADSDEQYF
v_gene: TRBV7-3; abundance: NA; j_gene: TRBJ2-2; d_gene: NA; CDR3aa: CASSLFGIGTGELFF
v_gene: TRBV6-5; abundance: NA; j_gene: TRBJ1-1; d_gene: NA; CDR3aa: CASSYRKTGLGTEAFF
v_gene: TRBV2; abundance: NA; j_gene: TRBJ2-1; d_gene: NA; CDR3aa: CASSEALGAEQFF
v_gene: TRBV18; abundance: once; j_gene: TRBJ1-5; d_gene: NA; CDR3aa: CASSREERSQPQHF